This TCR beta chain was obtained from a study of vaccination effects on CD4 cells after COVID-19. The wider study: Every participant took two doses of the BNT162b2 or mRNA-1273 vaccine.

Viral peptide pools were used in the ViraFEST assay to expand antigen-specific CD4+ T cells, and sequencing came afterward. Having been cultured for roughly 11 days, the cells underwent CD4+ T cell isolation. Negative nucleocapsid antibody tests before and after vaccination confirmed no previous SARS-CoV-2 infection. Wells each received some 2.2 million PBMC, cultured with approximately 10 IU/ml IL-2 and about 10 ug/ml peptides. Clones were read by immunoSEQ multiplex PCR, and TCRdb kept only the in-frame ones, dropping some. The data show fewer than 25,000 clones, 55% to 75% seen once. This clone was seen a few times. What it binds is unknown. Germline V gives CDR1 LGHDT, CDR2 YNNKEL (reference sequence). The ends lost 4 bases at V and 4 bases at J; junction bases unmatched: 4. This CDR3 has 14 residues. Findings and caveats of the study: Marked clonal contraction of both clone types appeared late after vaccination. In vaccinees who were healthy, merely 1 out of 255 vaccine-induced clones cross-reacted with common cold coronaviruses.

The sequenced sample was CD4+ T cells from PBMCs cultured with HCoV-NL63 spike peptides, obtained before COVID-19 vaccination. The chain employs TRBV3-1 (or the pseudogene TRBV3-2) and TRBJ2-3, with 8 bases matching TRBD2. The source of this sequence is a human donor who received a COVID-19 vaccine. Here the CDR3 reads CASSPGTRSDTQYF. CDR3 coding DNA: TGTGCCAGCAGCCCCGGGACTAGATCAGATACGCAGTATTTT.